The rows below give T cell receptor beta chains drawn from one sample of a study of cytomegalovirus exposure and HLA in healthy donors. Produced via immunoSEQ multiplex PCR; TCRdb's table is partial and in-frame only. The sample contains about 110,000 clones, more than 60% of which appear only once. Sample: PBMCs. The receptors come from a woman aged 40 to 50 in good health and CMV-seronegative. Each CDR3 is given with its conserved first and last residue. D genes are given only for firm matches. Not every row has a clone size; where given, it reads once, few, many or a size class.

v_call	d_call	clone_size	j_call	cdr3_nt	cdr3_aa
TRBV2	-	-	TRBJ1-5	TGTGCCAGCAGGGAGGACAGCTATAGCAATCAGCCCCAGCATTTT	CASREDSYSNQPQHF
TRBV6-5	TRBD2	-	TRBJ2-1	TGTGCCAGCAGTTACTCGTATGTTCTAGCGGACCATGAGCAGTTCTTC	CASSYSYVLADHEQFF
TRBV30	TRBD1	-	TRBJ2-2	TGTGCCTGGAGTTTGACAGGGGCTACCGGGGAGCTGTTTTTT	CAWSLTGATGELFF
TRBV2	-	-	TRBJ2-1	TGTGCCAGCAGCGTGGGAGATGAGCAGTTCTTC	CASSVGDEQFF
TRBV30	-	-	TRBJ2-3	TGTGCCTGGAGTGTTCAGGGCACAGATACGCAGTATTTT	CAWSVQGTDTQYF
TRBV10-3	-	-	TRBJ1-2	TGTGCCATCAGTCAACCGAACACAGGAAATGATGGCTACACCTTC	CAISQPNTGNDGYTF
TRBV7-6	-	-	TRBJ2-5	TGTGCCAGCAGCAGAGCGGAACTAGAGACCCAGTACTTC	CASSRAELETQYF
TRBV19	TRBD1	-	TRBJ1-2	TGTGCCAGTAATGACAGGGGGCGCGGATATGGCTACACCTTC	CASNDRGRGYGYTF
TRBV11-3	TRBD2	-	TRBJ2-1	TGTGCCAGCAGCCAGGGCGGACTAGGGTCACAGTTCTTC	CASSQGGLGSQFF
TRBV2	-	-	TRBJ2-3	TGTGCCAGCGGGGCCCAAATGGATACGCAGTATTTT	CASGAQMDTQYF
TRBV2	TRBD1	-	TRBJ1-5	TGTGCCGGGTCAGGGGGCGCGTTACAGCCCCAGCATTTT	CAGSGGALQPQHF
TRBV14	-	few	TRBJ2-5	TGTGCCAGCAGCCAGAACGTAGAAGAGACCCAGTACTTC	CASSQNVEETQYF
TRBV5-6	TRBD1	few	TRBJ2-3	TGTGCCAGCAGCTTGGGAGGACAGGGGGTTAACCATTTT	CASSLGGQGVNHF
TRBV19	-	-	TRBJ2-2	TGTGCCAGTAGTATCGTTGGACAGAACACCGGGGAGCTGTTTTTT	CASSIVGQNTGELFF
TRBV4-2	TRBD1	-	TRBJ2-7	TGTGCCAGCAGCCAGAGGACAGGAAAAATCTACGAGCAGTACTTC	CASSQRTGKIYEQYF
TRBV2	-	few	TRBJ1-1	TGTGCCAGCATCATTAGGGGGAAGCAGGGCACTGAAGCTTTCTTT	CASIIRGKQGTEAFF
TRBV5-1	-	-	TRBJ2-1	TGCGCCAGCAGCTTTGGGGACACTTACAATGAGCAGTTCTTC	CASSFGDTYNEQFF
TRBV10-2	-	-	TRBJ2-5	TGCGCCAGCAGCGTCCAAGAGACCCAGTACTTC	CASSVQETQYF
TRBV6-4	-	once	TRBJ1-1	TGTGCCAGCAGGAGGGAGAGTATAACCACTGAAGCTTTCTTT	CASRRESITTEAFF
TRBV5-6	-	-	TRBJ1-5	TGTGCCAGCAGCTTGGGAAGGGGGAGCAATCAGCCCCAGCATTTT	CASSLGRGSNQPQHF
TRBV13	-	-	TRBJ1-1	TGTGCCAGCAGCTTACGGGTCCGCAATGAAGCTTTCTTT	CASSLRVRNEAFF
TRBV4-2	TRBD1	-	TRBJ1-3	TGTGCCAGCAGCAGTCAGTTGGGGGACAGGGGAAGTGGAAACACCATATATTTT	CASSSQLGDRGSGNTIYF
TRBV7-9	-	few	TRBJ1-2	TGTGCCAGCAGCACGATAGCGACCTATGGCTACACCTTC	CASSTIATYGYTF
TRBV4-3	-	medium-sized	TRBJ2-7	TGCGCCAGCAGCCGAAGACAGGACGAGGTTGATGAGCAGTACTTC	CASSRRQDEVDEQYF
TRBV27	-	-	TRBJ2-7	TGTGCCAGCAGTTTATCTTGGCAGGCCTCCTACGAGCAGTACTTC	CASSLSWQASYEQYF
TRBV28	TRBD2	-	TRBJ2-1	TGTGCCAGCAGTTCCCCGACTAGCGGGAGATTGTATGAGCAGTTCTTC	CASSSPTSGRLYEQFF